This paragraph covers one TCR beta chain sequence. The antigen this receptor binds is unknown. Per-base qualities were not stored, and no clone one base away is much larger. This sample was taken from a study of control samples from healthy donors and cancer patients (TCRdb year 2020). The protocol used for the library was the immunoSEQ multiplex PCR assay. The source is immuneACCESS, and TCRdb retained only in-frame sequences with V and J called. Part of the clones is not carried over; for the studies checked, unresolved V genes explain less than half of this, and the remainder is unexplained. Present in this sample are roughly 76,000 clones, roughly 94% of which were seen just once. The ten largest clones capture 6.2% of the sample. According to the germline V gene, CDR1 reads SNHLY and CDR2 reads FYNNEI. The trim is 6 bases for V and 4 bases for J, with a gap of 10 bases between the germline ends. From the cysteine through the phenylalanine, the CDR3 covers 13 amino acids. The entry retains the CDR3 DNA only, 39 bases that are in frame from base 1.

The sequence joins TRBV2 to TRBJ2-1; TRBD2 is a possible D gene, resting on 6 matching bases. This TCR derives from a woman aged 35 to 49 in good health. Sequenced input: blood. The bases are TGTGCCAGCAGGCGGGACCAGTACAATGAGCAGTTCTTC. The encoded protein is CASRRDQYNEQFF.